This T cell receptor beta chain derives from a study of OX40 agonist ivuxolimab in advanced cancers. Study information: With ivuxolimab, an agonistic anti-OX40 (CD134) antibody, patients were treated.

Some clones are missing from TCRdb's copy, which holds only in-frame ones; the method was immunoSEQ multiplex PCR. The table has about 31,000 clones, 86% seen once. With autoimmune disease history or systemic immunosuppression, patients were excluded. Blood specimens came from baseline, cycle 4 day 1, and cycle 7 day 1. Trimming left V 3 bases short and J 0 bases short, with 9 bases between. From germline, CDR1 is MDHEN and CDR2 SYDVKM. The CDR3 contains 15 residues. Sequencing was performed on CD4+ or CD8+ T cells sorted from blood, taken in a trial of the OX40 agonist ivuxolimab. The chain uses TRBV28 and TRBJ1-5; no clear D. This clonotype originated in an adult with an advanced solid tumor such as melanoma, head and neck, liver or kidney cancer. The CDR3 here is CASSLGGYSNQPQHF. The CDR3 DNA sequence: TGTGCCAGCAGTTTGGGCGGCTATAGCAATCAGCCCCAGCATTTT.